A single sample is the source of the 21 T cell receptor beta chains below, sequenced in a study of human T cells and chemical hapten exposure. Via MiXCR, TCRdb re-called the RACE reads, giving one row per CDR3 protein. The table shows about 51,000 distinct CDR3 sequences, with over 8% occurring only once. Time point indicated: pre-sensitization, week 0. Treatment specified: therapeutic diphenylcyclopropenone sensitization with weekly scalp DPC. The specimen was whole blood, collected in connection with sensitization to the hapten diphenylcyclopropenone (DPC). The receptors stem from a middle-aged woman with alopecia areata. Some clones in this sample may be carry-over from other donors' samples.

This clonotype was seen at least ten times. This chain connects TRBV5-1 to TRBJ1-5; tentatively, D is TRBD1 (5 bases). CDR1 and CDR2 from the germline V gene are SGHRS and YFSETQ. This CDR3 has 14 residues. V was clipped by 4 bases and J by 3 bases, with 11 bases between them. The DNA of the CDR3 is TGCGCCAGCAGCCGGGACGGGCTCAATCAGCCCCAGCATTTT. The encoded protein is CASSRDGLNQPQHF. Variable domain in full (rest from reference TRBV5-1 and TRBJ1-5): KAGVTQTPRYLIKTRGQQVTLSCSPISGHRSVSWYQQTPGQGLQFLFEYFSETQRNKGNFPGRFSGRQFSNSRSEMNVSTLELGDSALYLCASSRDGLNQPQHFGDGTRLSIL.

This clonotype was seen repeatedly, ten times or more. The chain joins TRBV12-3 or TRBV12-4 to TRBJ2-1, with D perhaps TRBD1 (6 bases). Deletions cut 10 bases from V and 7 bases from J, with 20 bases between. This CDR3 is 14 amino acids long. The CDR3 region has the DNA TGTGCCACCTTGGAACAGGGAATTAAAAATGAGCAGTTCTTC. This sequence encodes CATLEQGIKNEQFF.

This clonotype was picked up many times. This sequence joins TRBV4-2 and TRBJ2-3, with D unclear. The CDR3 loop spans 16 amino acids. The germline V gene has CDR1 LGHNA and CDR2 YNFKEQ. Trimming cost V 8 bases and J 1 base, with 19 bases left between them. The CDR3 nucleotides read TGTGCCAGCCGAAGCTCAATAGAGGTCCGCACAGATACGCAGTATTTT. This codes for CASRSSIEVRTDTQYF.

The genes are TRBV18 and TRBJ2-2; the D gene is possibly TRBD1 (6 bases). Germline-derived CDR1 and CDR2 are KGHSH and LQKENI. The CDR3 loop spans 14 amino acids. V lost 6 bases and J 4 bases, leaving 12 bases between the germline ends. The CDR3 region is CASSGDTRTGELFF. The CDR3 DNA reads TGTGCCAGCTCCGGGGACACCCGCACCGGGGAGCTGTTTTTT.

This clonotype was observed at least ten times. The gene calls are TRBV28 and TRBJ2-4, with a weak D call TRBD1 (6 bases). Germline CDR1 reads MDHEN; CDR2 reads SYDVKM. The CDR3 is 14 residues long. Between the trimmed V and J ends, which lost 9 bases and 0 bases, there was a span of 12 bases. The CDR3 loop reads CASGQLLAKNIQYF. CDR3 nucleotide sequence: TGTGCCAGTGGACAGCTCCTAGCCAAAAACATTCAGTACTTC.

This clonotype was detected only a few times. The CDR3 here is CASSPVGGINEKLFF. For the CDR3, the DNA is TGCGCCAGCAGCCCGGTCGGGGGAATTAATGAAAAACTGTTTTTT. This chain connects TRBV5-1 to TRBJ1-4; perhaps TRBD1 as D (5 bases). Trimming stripped 4 bases from V and 4 bases from J, with 14 bases between. The CDR3 has 15 amino acids. Germline V lookup: CDR1 SGHRS, CDR2 YFSETQ.

The rearrangement links TRBV24-1 to TRBJ2-2; D gene uncertain. Trimming took off 5 bases at V and 0 bases at J, with 12 bases between the two ends. Germline V gene data show CDR1 as KGHDR and CDR2 as SFDVKD. The CDR3 runs 16 residues. The CDR3 region is CATSVKQTANTGELFF. DNA for the CDR3: TGTGCCACCAGTGTTAAACAAACAGCGAACACCGGGGAGCTGTTTTTT.

In this sample, this clonotype turned up many times. The chain links TRBV3-1 to TRBJ1-1, with D unclear. Trimming shortened V by 5 bases and J by 1 base, and 8 bases separated the two germline ends. The CDR3 has 13 residues. Germline CDR1 LGHDT, CDR2 YNNKEL (reference sequence). The DNA for the CDR3 is TGTGCCAGCAGCAAACACAGGAACACTGAAGCTTTCTTT. It translates to CASSKHRNTEAFF.

This clonotype was seen at least ten times. This chain joins TRBV5-1 and TRBJ2-7; 9 bases align to TRBD2. With 4 bases clipped from V and 4 bases from J, the junction kept 6 bases outside the gene matches. This CDR3 is 14 amino acids long. From germline, CDR1 is SGHRS and CDR2 YFSETQ. CDR3 protein: CASSKAGGMYEQYF. CDR3 nucleotide sequence: TGCGCCAGCAGCAAAGCGGGGGGAATGTACGAGCAGTACTTC.

The sample holds many counts of this clonotype. The V and J genes are TRBV7-6 and TRBJ1-5, with TRBD1 as a possible D gene (6 bases). V lost 4 bases and J lost 4, with 14 bases in between. The V gene's germline CDR1 is SGHVS and CDR2 FNYEAQ. The CDR3 contains 15 residues. CDR3 residues: CASSSSVQGNQPQHF. As DNA, the CDR3 is TGTGCCAGCAGCTCGTCAGTACAGGGTAATCAGCCCCAGCATTTT.

CDR3 sequence (DNA): TGCGCCAGCAGCCAAGACGTCTCTGGGGCCAACGTCCTGACTTTC. This translates into CASSQDVSGANVLTF. The chain uses TRBV4-1 and TRBJ2-6; D uncertain. Germline CDR1 is MGHRA and CDR2 is YSYEKL. The CDR3 spans 15 residues. Trimming removed 0 bases at V and 0 bases at J, with 3 bases between.

Many counts were recorded for this clonotype. The rearrangement uses TRBV20-1 and TRBJ2-1; D is ambiguous. This CDR3 region has 16 residues. Trimming shortened V by 5 bases and J by 0 bases, and 17 bases separated the two germline ends. From germline, CDR1 is DFQATT and CDR2 SNEGSKA (reference sequence). The CDR3 DNA reads as TGCAGTGCTGAAGAGTTAAGTGCTAGCTCCTACAATGAGCAGTTCTTC. This translates into CSAEELSASSYNEQFF.

This clonotype was recorded a few times. V usage is TRBV20-1 and J usage is TRBJ1-6, with D possibly being TRBD1 (5 bases). Germline V gene sequence: CDR1 DFQATT, CDR2 SNEGSKA (reference sequence). This CDR3 has 16 amino acids. Trimming stripped 2 bases from V and 0 bases from J, with 11 bases between. CDR3: CSARQGADSYNSPLHF. Written as DNA, the CDR3 is TGCAGTGCTAGACAGGGAGCCGACTCCTATAATTCACCCCTCCACTTT.

This clonotype was seen repeatedly, ten times or more. This chain uses TRBV11-3 with TRBJ2-3; 7 bases line up with TRBD1. J lost 0 bases, V lost 5 bases, and 14 bases had no gene match. The germline V gene encodes CDR1 SGHNT and CDR2 YENEEA. This CDR3 spans 18 amino acids. The CDR3 region is CASSPRTGMISSTDTQYF. The CDR3 DNA follows: TGTGCCAGCAGCCCTAGGACAGGAATGATTTCTAGCACAGATACGCAGTATTTT.

This clonotype was counted at least ten times. The J gene is TRBJ2-7, the V gene TRBV3-1, with 7 bases aligning to TRBD1. Germline CDR1 reads LGHDT; CDR2 reads YNNKEL (reference sequence). This CDR3 contains 15 residues. V lost 0 bases and J lost 3; bases outside the gene matches: 5. For the CDR3, the DNA is TGTGCCAGCAGCCAAGATAAGAGGGGGCTCTACGAGCAGTACTTC. Amino acid sequence: CASSQDKRGLYEQYF.

Many counts were recorded for this clonotype. The rearrangement joins TRBV11-2 to TRBJ1-1, with 8 bases identical to TRBD1. The CDR3 covers 13 residues. Per the germline V gene, CDR1 is SGHAT and CDR2 is FQNNGV. Trimming took 6 bases from V and 4 from J; bases not matched to a gene: 4. The CDR3 protein is CASSSGTGTEAFF. CDR3 nucleotide sequence: TGTGCCAGCAGTTCCGGGACAGGCACTGAAGCTTTCTTT.

This clonotype was picked up a small number of times. The chain carries TRBV27 and TRBJ1-5; no definite D call. This CDR3 is built from 14 residues. CDR1 and CDR2 from the germline V gene are MNHEY and SMNVEV (reference sequence). V lost 0 bases and J lost 7, with 10 bases in between. This chain's CDR3 is CASSLSGREQPQHF. CDR3 DNA sequence: TGTGCCAGCAGTTTATCAGGGAGGGAGCAGCCCCAGCATTTT.

This clonotype was recorded at least ten times. The chain joins TRBV29-1 to TRBJ2-7, with unresolved D. V gave up 6 bases and J gave up 3 bases, with 9 bases separating them. The CDR3 loop spans 11 amino acids. CDR1 is SQVTM, CDR2 ANQGSEA, per germline. CDR3: CSVGLGYEQYF. CDR3 nucleotide sequence: TGCAGCGTGGGCTTGGGCTACGAGCAGTACTTC.

In this sample, this clonotype turned up many times. The V and J genes are TRBV6-2 or TRBV6-3 and TRBJ1-6; D is ambiguous. Deletions cut 7 bases from V and 10 bases from J, with 17 bases between. The CDR3 spans 14 residues. The germline V gene has CDR1 MNHEY and CDR2 SVGEGT. This CDR3 reads CASTIRGFESPLHF. The CDR3 DNA sequence: TGTGCCAGCACCATCAGAGGTTTCGAATCACCCCTCCACTTT.

This clonotype is termed medium-sized. The V call is TRBV4-1, the J call TRBJ2-2; D is perhaps TRBD2 (6 bases). The CDR3 sequence is 15 residues long. V was clipped by 4 bases and J by 7 bases, with 16 bases between them. Germline V gene sequence: CDR1 MGHRA, CDR2 YSYEKL. The CDR3, as DNA: TGCGCCAGCAGCCCACTGACCCTGACTAGCGGGGAGCTGTTTTTT. Encoded protein: CASSPLTLTSGELFF.

This clonotype was seen many times. The CDR3 coding sequence is TGCAGTGCTAGAGATCCGACGGGGGGTCCCCCAGAGACCCAGTACTTC. Translated: CSARDPTGGPPETQYF. The chain joins TRBV20-1 to TRBJ2-5, with 7 positions matching TRBD2. The CDR3 extends over 16 amino acids. With V trimmed by 0 bases and J by 4 bases, 11 bases remained unmatched. The germline CDR1 and CDR2 sequences are DFQATT and SNEGSKA (reference sequence).